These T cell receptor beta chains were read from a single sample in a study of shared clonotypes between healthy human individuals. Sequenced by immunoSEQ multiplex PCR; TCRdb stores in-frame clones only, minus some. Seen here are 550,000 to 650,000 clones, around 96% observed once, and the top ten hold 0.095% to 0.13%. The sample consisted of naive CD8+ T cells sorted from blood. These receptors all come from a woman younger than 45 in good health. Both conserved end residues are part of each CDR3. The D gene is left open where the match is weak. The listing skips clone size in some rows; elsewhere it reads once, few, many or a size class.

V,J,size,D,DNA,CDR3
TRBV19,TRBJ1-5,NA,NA,TGTGCCAGTAGTATAGATCAAGGCAGGGAGTCCAATCAGCCCCAGCATTTT,CASSIDQGRESNQPQHF
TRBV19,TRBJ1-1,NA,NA,TGTGCCAGTAGTAAGGTCCGGGTGACAGAGCCGAACACTGAAGCTTTCTTT,CASSKVRVTEPNTEAFF
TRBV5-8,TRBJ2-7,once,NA,TGTGCCAGCAGCTTGGCCCTGAGGGACGGCCTCTACGAGCAGTACTTC,CASSLALRDGLYEQYF
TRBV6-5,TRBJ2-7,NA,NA,TGTGCCAGCAGTTACTCAGAGGCTGGAAACTACGAGCAGTACTTC,CASSYSEAGNYEQYF
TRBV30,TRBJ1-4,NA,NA,TGTGCCTGGAGTGTAGGAGAAGGTCCGGGGGAAAAACTGTTTTTT,CAWSVGEGPGEKLFF
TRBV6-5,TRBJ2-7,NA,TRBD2,TGTGCCAGCAGTTATTTCCATAGCGGGGACGAGCAGTACTTC,CASSYFHSGDEQYF
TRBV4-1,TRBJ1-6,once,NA,TGCGCCAGCAGCCAGGAGGGAAAAGGGCAATCTTCACCCCTCCACTTT,CASSQEGKGQSSPLHF
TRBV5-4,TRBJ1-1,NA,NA,TGTGCCAGCAGCTTTGGGGGTGGCACTGAAGCTTTCTTT,CASSFGGGTEAFF
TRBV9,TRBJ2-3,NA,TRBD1,TGTGCCAGCAGCGCCGGACAGGGGTCAGATACGCAGTATTTT,CASSAGQGSDTQYF
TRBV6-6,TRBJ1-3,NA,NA,TGTGCCAGCAAACCCCCAGGGAGCTCTGGAAACACCATATATTTT,CASKPPGSSGNTIYF
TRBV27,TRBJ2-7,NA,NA,TGTGCCAGCGGGGAAGGGGTTCCCTACGAGCAGTACTTC,CASGEGVPYEQYF
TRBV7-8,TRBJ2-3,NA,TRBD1,TGTGCCAGCAGCCATGGACAGGGGGGAAGGACCGACACAGATACGCAGTATTTT,CASSHGQGGRTDTDTQYF